The clone carrying this T cell receptor (beta chain) has at least ten counts. This entry is derived from a study of human T cells and chemical hapten exposure. Study-wide context: Read at 6 days, the patch tests placed 0.01% DPC on the upper back.

Germline values: CDR1 DFQATT, CDR2 SNEGSKA (reference sequence). The CDR3 is made up of 16 amino acids. V shed 6 bases, J shed 0 bases, and the junction held 11 bases outside the gene matches. TCRdb analysed the RACE reads with MiXCR anew, one entry per CDR3 protein. Here the sample spans about 40,000 distinct CDR3 sequences, roughly 3.3% being singletons. Time point denoted: patch test 2, 6 weeks after DPC sensitization. Treatment specified: therapeutic diphenylcyclopropenone sensitization with weekly scalp DPC. Total RNA was isolated from unfractionated whole blood. The clonotype comes from a man in his forties with alopecia areata. Some clones in this sample may be carry-over from other donors' samples. The V and J genes are TRBV20-1 and TRBJ1-5; 7 nucleotides align to TRBD1. The sample here was whole blood, taken in connection with sensitization to the hapten diphenylcyclopropenone (DPC). CDR3 DNA: TGCAGTGCCAGCACCCAGACAGGGAATAGCAATCAGCCCCAGCATTTT. Translation gives CSASTQTGNSNQPQHF.